Given below is one T cell receptor beta chain in context. Profiling relied on immunoSEQ multiplex PCR, and the TCRdb table lists in-frame clones only, not all of them. The repertoire holds millions of clones, with roughly 92% as singletons. This record comes from a study of shared clonotypes between healthy human individuals. The CDR3 contains 16 residues. The V end lost 0 bases, the J end lost 4 bases, and 15 bases lay between the germline ends. Per the germline V gene, CDR1 is MNHNY and CDR2 is SVGAGI (reference sequence). Sequencing used naive CD4+ T cells sorted from blood. Described subset: CD45RA+ positively selected. This rearrangement joins TRBV6-6 to TRBJ1-1; possibly TRBD1 for D (6 bases). The TCR originated in a young man in good health. CDR3 sequence: CASSYSRRGASTEAFF. CDR3 nucleotides: TGTGCCAGCAGTTACTCGCGCCGGGGGGCGTCCACTGAAGCTTTCTTT.